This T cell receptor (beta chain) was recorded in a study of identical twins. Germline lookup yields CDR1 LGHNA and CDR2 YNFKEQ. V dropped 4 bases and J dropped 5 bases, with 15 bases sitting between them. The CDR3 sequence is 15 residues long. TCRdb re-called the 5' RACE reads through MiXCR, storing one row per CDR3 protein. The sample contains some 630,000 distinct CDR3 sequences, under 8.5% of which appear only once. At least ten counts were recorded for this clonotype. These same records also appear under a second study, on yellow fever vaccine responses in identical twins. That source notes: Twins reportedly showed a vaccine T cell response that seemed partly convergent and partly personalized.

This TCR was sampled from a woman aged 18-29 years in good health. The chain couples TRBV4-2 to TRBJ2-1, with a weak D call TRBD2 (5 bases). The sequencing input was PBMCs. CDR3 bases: TGTGCCAGCAGCCCTCCGTGGCTAGCAGACAATGAGCAGTTCTTC. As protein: CASSPPWLADNEQFF.